The rows below give T cell receptor beta chains drawn from one sample of a study of blood T cell repertoires in COVID-19. Profiling relied on immunoSEQ multiplex PCR, and the TCRdb table lists in-frame clones only, not all of them. The repertoire includes about 100,000 clones, roughly 86% of them detected once, and roughly 3.1% sits in the top ten. Sequencing input: peripheral blood. All receptors come from a man aged 50 to 59 with active or convalescent COVID-19. CDR3s include the opening cysteine and the closing phenylalanine or tryptophan. A D gene is named only where the DNA matches it firmly. Not all rows give a size; the values are once, few, many and, for expanded clones, a class.

once TRBJ2-3 TRBV7-8 TRBD1 TGTGCCAGCAGCCCTGGGACAGGGATTACGCAGTATTTT CASSPGTGITQYF
- TRBJ2-3 TRBV6-1 - TGTGCCAGCAGTGAACCGGGGTCTAGCACAGATACGCAGTATTTT CASSEPGSSTDTQYF
few TRBJ1-3 TRBV19 TRBD1 TGTGCCAGTACCCCCACCGGGACAGGGACTGGAAACACCATATATTTT CASTPTGTGTGNTIYF
few TRBJ1-4 TRBV2 - TGTGCCAGCAGGCGATATGAAAAACTGTTTTTT CASRRYEKLFF
- TRBJ2-3 TRBV5-6 - TGTGCCAGCAGCTCCCTGTCAGGGAGGACAGATACGCAGTATTTT CASSSLSGRTDTQYF
- TRBJ1-5 TRBV19 TRBD1 TGTGCCAGTAGTGCGACAGGGGTAGCTGGTCAGCCCCAGCATTTT CASSATGVAGQPQHF
- TRBJ2-2 TRBV5-1 TRBD2 TGCGCCAGCAGCTTGGATGGGAGGGTCGATACCGGGGAGCTGTTTTTT CASSLDGRVDTGELFF
once TRBJ2-7 TRBV7-2 TRBD2 TGTGCCAGCAGTACCGTATTAGCGGGGAATTCCGAGCAGTACTTC CASSTVLAGNSEQYF
- TRBJ2-1 TRBV19 - TGTGCCAGTAGTATGGTCAGGGCCCCCTACAATGAGCAGTTCTTC CASSMVRAPYNEQFF
- TRBJ1-6 TRBV28 - TGTGCCAGCAGTTTATTTCTAGGAAAACCCCTCCACTTT CASSLFLGKPLHF
- TRBJ1-1 TRBV28 - TGTGCCAGCAGTTCTCCTATGAACACTGAAGCTTTCTTT CASSSPMNTEAFF
- TRBJ2-4 TRBV3-1/TRBV3-2 - TGTGCCAGCAGCCAAGGAGCGAGCGCCAAAAACATTCAGTACTTC CASSQGASAKNIQYF
few TRBJ1-4 TRBV15 - TGTGCCACCAGCGGGGGGGGATATAATGAAAAACTGTTTTTT CATSGGGYNEKLFF
- TRBJ2-5 TRBV10-1 - TGCGCCAGCAGTGTGGGCCCAGGAGAGACCCAGTACTTC CASSVGPGETQYF
- TRBJ1-2 TRBV7-2 - TGTGCCAGCAGCTTCCGAATCGGGGGGGAGAGGGGATACTATGGCTACACCTTC CASSFRIGGERGYYGYTF
- TRBJ1-5 TRBV19 TRBD1 TGTGCCAGTAGTCACGGGGTAAATTGGGACAGGGGGTACGCTCCTCGGCCCCAGCATTTT CASSHGVNWDRGYAPRPQHF
once TRBJ2-2 TRBV5-6 - TGTGCCAGCAGCTTGGGCGGCACCGGGGAGCTGTTTTTT CASSLGGTGELFF
- TRBJ1-2 TRBV28 TRBD1 TGTGCCAGCGCCCCGGGACAGGGGAGCGAGGACACCTTC CASAPGQGSEDTF
once TRBJ2-7 TRBV28 - TGTGCCAGCAGCCGTGGGGACAAAATCTACGAGCAGTACTTC CASSRGDKIYEQYF
- TRBJ2-7 TRBV5-1 TRBD1 TGCGCCAGCAGCTTGCGGCAGGGGGACGAGCAGTACTTC CASSLRQGDEQYF
- TRBJ1-4 TRBV6-6 - TGTGCCAGCACCCCGAGGGGGGGTCGGGAAAAACTGTTTTTT CASTPRGGREKLFF
- TRBJ2-1 TRBV3-1/TRBV3-2 - TGTGCCAGCAGCATACGACAGGCGGGTGGGGATGAGCAGTTCTTC CASSIRQAGGDEQFF
- TRBJ2-5 TRBV29-1 TRBD2 TGCAGCGTTGAAGGCACGGGGGGATACCAAGAGACCCAGTACTTC CSVEGTGGYQETQYF
few TRBJ2-3 TRBV5-4 - TGTGCCAGCAGCTCGAACAGGGTTGATACGCAGTATTTT CASSSNRVDTQYF
- TRBJ1-6 TRBV11-2 - TGTGCCAGCAGCTTAGGGTCTATAAATTCACCCCTCCACTTT CASSLGSINSPLHF
- TRBJ1-5 TRBV19 - TGTGCCAGTGGCGAGGCGGGCAATCAGCCCCAGCATTTT CASGEAGNQPQHF
- TRBJ2-5 TRBV5-6 - TGTGCCAGCAGGGGGGGACAGACCCAAGAGACCCAGTACTTC CASRGGQTQETQYF
- TRBJ2-7 TRBV5-1 - TGCGCCAGCAGCTTGATCGGGGGCGAGCAGTACTTC CASSLIGGEQYF
- TRBJ1-5 TRBV6-2/TRBV6-3 - TGTGCCAGCAGTCTAACCCACAGAAGTAATCAGCCCCAGCATTTT CASSLTHRSNQPQHF
once TRBJ2-1 TRBV15 - TGTGCCACCAGCAGAGACACAGGGTCCTACAATGAGCAGTTCTTC CATSRDTGSYNEQFF
- TRBJ2-7 TRBV12-3/TRBV12-4 TRBD1 TGTGCCAGCAGTTTAGAGGGGGCCCACGAGCAGTACTTC CASSLEGAHEQYF
- TRBJ2-2 TRBV13 TRBD2 TGTGCCAGCAGCTTAGTCCTAGCGGGGGGTCCAAACACCGGGGAGCTGTTTTTT CASSLVLAGGPNTGELFF
- TRBJ1-2 TRBV20-1 - TGCAGTGCTAGTACTGAACCTGGCTACACCTTC CSASTEPGYTF
- TRBJ1-2 TRBV6-6 - TGTGCCAGCAGTCGGCAGGGGACTAGCTATGGCTACACCTTC CASSRQGTSYGYTF
- TRBJ2-7 TRBV7-2 - TGTGCCAGCAGCGTCCAACAGGGCTACGAGCAGTACTTC CASSVQQGYEQYF
- TRBJ2-5 TRBV18 - TGTGCCAGCTCACCTGAGGGCACGGAGACCCAGTACTTC CASSPEGTETQYF
- TRBJ1-1 TRBV18 - TGTGCCAGCTCACCTATGGGAGACACTGAAGCTTTCTTT CASSPMGDTEAFF
- TRBJ1-1 TRBV21-1 - TGTGCTTTCTACCCACCTTCAGGGAAGGGGAAGGATGAAGCTTTCTTT CAFYPPSGKGKDEAFF
- TRBJ2-1 TRBV6-5 TRBD2 TGTGCCAGCAGAGAGCTAGCGGGGTCCTACAATGAGCAGTTCTTC CASRELAGSYNEQFF
- TRBJ2-3 TRBV11-2 - TGTGCCAGCAGCTTAGCAGGGGATTACACAGATACGCAGTATTTT CASSLAGDYTDTQYF
once TRBJ1-1 TRBV30 - TGTGCCTGGAGTGGGGGCCCTGAAGCTTTCTTT CAWSGGPEAFF